This T cell receptor beta chain originates from a study of T cell responses to AZD1222 COVID-19 vaccine. Study-wide points: Scientists sampled the repertoires only once the peak T cell response had passed. Of spike-specific TCRs, nearly half reportedly target regions left unmutated in variants. CD4 TCRs covered the whole spike, strongest at regions 160-218 and 743-854. Baseline seropositivity characterized only a handful of AZD1222 recipients.

The length of the CDR3 is 14 residues. The J segment lost 4 bases and the V segment lost 5 bases, leaving 5 bases of the junction unmatched. Looked up from germline, CDR1 is MDHEN and CDR2 is SYDVKM. Some clones are missing from TCRdb's copy, which holds only in-frame ones; the method was immunoSEQ multiplex PCR. The data contain 140,000 or so clones, just under 95% of them seen just once; the ten biggest clones take up approximately 12%. A remark on this clone: Its target is not known.

The specimen comprised peripheral blood, sampled after recovery from COVID-19. The sequence was collected from an adult who had recovered from COVID-19. The genes are TRBV28 and TRBJ1-5, with TRBD1 matching over 7 bases. In nucleotides, the CDR3 is TGTGCCAGCAGTCCAAGGACAGGAAATCAGCCCCAGCATTTT. Translating gives CASSPRTGNQPQHF.